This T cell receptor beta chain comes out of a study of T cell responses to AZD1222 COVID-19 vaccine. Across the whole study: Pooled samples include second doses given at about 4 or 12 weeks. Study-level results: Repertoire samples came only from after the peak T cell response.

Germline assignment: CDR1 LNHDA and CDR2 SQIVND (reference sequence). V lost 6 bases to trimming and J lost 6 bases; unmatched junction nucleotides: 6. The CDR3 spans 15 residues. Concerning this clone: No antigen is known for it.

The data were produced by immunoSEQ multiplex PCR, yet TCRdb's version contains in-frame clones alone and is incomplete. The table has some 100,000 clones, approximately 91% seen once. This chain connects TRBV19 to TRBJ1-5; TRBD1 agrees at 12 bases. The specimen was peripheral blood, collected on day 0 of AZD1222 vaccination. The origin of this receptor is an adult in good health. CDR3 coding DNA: TGTGCCAGTAGCCCGGGACAGGGGGCGGGTCAGCCCCAGCATTTT. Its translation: CASSPGQGAGQPQHF. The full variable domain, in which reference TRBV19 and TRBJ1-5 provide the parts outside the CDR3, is DGGITQSPKYLFRKEGQNVTLSCEQNLNHDAMYWYRQDPGQGLRLIYYSQIVNDFQKGDIAEGYSVSREKKESFPLTVTSAQKNPTAFYLCASSPGQGAGQPQHFGDGTRLSIL.